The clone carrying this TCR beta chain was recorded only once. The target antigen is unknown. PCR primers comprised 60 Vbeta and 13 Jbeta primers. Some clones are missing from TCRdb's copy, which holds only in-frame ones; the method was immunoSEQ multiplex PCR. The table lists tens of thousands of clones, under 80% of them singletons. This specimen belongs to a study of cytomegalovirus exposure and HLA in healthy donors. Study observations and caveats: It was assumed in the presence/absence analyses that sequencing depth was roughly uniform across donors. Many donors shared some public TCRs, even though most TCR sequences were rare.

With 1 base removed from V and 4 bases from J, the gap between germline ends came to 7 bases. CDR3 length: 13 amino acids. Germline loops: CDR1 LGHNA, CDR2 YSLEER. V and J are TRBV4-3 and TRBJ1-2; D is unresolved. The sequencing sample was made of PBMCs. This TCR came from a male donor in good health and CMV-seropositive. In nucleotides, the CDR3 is TGCGCCAGCAGCCAAGTTCCCTCCTATGGCTACACCTTC. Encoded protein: CASSQVPSYGYTF.